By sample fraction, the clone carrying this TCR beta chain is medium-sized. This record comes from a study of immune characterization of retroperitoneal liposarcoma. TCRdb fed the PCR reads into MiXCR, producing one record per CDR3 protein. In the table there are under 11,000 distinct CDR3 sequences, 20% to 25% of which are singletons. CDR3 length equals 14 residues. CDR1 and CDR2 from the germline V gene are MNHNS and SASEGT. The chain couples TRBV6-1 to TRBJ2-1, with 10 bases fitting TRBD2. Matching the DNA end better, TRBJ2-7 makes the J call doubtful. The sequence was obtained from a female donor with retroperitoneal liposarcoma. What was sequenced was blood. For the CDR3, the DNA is TGTGCCAGCAGTGGGCTAGCGGGAGTACATGAGCAGTACTTC. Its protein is CASSGLAGVHEQYF.